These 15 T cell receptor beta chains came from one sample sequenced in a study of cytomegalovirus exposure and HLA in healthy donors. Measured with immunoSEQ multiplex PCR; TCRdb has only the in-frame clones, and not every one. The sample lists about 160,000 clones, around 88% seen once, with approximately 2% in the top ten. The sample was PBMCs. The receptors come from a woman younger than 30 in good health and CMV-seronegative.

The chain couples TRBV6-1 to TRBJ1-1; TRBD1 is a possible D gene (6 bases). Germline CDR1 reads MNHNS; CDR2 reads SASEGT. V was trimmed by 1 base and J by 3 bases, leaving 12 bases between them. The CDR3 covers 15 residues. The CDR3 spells CASSEGGGGHTEAFF. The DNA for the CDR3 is TGTGCCAGCAGTGAAGGAGGGGGGGGTCACACTGAAGCTTTCTTT.

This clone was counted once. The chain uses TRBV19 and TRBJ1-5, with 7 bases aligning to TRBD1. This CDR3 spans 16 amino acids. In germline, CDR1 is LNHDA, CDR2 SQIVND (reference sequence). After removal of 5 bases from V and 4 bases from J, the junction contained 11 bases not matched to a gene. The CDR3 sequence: CASSPRRDRVNQPQHF. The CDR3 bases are TGTGCCAGTAGTCCTCGTCGGGACAGAGTTAATCAGCCCCAGCATTTT.

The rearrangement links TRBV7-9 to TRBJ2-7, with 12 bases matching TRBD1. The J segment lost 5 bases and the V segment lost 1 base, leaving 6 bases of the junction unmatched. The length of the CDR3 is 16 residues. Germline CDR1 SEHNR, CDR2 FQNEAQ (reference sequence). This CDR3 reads CASSLVGDRGRNEQYF. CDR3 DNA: TGTGCCAGCAGCTTAGTCGGGGACAGGGGGCGTAACGAGCAGTACTTC.

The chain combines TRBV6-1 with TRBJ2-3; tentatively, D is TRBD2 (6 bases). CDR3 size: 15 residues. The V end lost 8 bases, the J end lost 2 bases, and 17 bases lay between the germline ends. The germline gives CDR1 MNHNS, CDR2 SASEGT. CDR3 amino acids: CASGEMAGPTDTQYF. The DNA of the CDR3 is TGTGCCAGCGGGGAGATGGCGGGGCCCACAGATACGCAGTATTTT.

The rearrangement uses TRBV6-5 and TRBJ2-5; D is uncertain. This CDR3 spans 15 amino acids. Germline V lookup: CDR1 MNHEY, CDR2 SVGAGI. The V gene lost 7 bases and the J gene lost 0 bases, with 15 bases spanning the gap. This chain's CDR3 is CASTSARDNQETQYF. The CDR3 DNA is TGTGCCAGCACCTCGGCGAGAGACAACCAAGAGACCCAGTACTTC.

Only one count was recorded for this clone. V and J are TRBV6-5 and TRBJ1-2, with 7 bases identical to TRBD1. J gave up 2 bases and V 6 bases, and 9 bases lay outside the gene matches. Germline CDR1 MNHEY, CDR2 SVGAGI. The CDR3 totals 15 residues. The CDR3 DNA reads TGTGCCAGCAGCTCCAGACAGGGAAGGAACTATGGCTACACCTTC. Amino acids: CASSSRQGRNYGYTF.

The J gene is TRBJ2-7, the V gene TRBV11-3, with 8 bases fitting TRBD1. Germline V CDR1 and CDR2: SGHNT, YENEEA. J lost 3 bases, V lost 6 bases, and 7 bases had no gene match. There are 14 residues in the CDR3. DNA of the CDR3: TGTGCCAGCAGTTCAGGACAGGGAGACTACGAGCAGTACTTC. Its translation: CASSSGQGDYEQYF.

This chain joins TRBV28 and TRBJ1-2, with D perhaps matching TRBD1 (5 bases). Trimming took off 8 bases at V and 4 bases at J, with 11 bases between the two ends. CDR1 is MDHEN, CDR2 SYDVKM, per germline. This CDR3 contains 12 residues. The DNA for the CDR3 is TGTGCCAGCGGGGGGGATCTCTATGGCTACACCTTC. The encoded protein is CASGGDLYGYTF.

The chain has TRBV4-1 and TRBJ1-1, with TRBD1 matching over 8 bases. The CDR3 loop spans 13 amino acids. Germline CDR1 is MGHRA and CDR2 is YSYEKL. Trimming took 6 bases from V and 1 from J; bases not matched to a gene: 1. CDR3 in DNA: TGCGCCAGCAGTGGACAGGGGAACACTGAAGCTTTCTTT. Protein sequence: CASSGQGNTEAFF.

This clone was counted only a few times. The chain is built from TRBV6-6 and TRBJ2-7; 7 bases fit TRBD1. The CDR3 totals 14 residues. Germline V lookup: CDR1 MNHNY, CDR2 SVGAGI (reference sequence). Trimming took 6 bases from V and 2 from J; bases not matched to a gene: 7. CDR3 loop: CASRPRTGTYEQYF. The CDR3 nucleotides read TGTGCCAGCAGACCCAGGACAGGAACCTACGAGCAGTACTTC.

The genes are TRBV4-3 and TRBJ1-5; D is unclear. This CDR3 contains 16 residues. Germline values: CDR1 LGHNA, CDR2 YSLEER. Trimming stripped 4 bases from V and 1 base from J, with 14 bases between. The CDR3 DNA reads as TGCGCCAGCAGCCCCACGGTAGGAGGGAGCAATCAGCCCCAGCATTTT. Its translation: CASSPTVGGSNQPQHF.

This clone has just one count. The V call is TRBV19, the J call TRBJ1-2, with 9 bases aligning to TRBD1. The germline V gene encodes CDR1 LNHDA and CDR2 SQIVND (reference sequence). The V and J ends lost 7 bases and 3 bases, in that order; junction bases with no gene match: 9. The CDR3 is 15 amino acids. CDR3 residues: CASTPWGTGYYGYTF. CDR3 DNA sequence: TGTGCCAGTACTCCCTGGGGGACAGGGTACTATGGCTACACCTTC.

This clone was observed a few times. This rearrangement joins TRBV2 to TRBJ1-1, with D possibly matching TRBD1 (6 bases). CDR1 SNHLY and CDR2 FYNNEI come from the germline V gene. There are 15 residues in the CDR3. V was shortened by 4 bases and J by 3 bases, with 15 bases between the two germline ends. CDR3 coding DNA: TGTGCCAGCAGTGCTTTAAAGGCAGGGGACACTGAAGCTTTCTTT. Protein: CASSALKAGDTEAFF.

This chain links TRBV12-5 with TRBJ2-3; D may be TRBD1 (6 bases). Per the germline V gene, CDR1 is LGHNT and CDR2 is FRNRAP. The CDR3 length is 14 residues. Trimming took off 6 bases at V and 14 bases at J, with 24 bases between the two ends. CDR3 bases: TGTGCTAGTGGACCCACCTTTCCAGGGGTCTCCCTGTATTTT. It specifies CASGPTFPGVSLYF.

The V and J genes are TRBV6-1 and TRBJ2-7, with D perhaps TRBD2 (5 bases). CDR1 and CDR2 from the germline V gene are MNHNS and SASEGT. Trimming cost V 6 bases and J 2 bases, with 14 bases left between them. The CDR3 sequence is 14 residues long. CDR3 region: CASSVRGPAYEQYF. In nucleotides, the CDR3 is TGTGCCAGCAGCGTGCGCGGGCCCGCCTACGAGCAGTACTTC.